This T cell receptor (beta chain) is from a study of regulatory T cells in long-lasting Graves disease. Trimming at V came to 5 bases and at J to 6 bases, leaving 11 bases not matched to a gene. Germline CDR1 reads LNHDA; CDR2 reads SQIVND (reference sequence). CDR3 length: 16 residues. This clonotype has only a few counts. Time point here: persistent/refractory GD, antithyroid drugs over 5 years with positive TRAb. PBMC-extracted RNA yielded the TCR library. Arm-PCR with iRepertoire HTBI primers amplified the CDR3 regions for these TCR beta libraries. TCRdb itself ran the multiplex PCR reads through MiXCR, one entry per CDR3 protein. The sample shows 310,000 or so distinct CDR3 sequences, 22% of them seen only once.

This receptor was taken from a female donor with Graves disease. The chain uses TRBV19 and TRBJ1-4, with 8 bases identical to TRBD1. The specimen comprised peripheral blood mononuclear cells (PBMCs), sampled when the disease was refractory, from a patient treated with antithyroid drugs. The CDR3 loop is CASSALQTGEDEKLFF. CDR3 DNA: TGTGCCAGTAGTGCCCTACAGACAGGGGAGGATGAAAAACTGTTTTTT.